The 21 T cell receptor beta chains below were found in one sample sequenced in a study of cytomegalovirus exposure and HLA in healthy donors (dated by TCRdb to about 2017). The protocol used for the library was the immunoSEQ multiplex PCR assay. The multiplex PCR relied on a mix of 60 forward primers for TCR Vbeta segments and 13 reverse primers for TCR Jbeta segments. Not all clones reach the TCRdb copy of this immuneACCESS table, which keeps in-frame sequences only. Checked studies attribute under half of the gap to unresolved V genes and leave the rest unexplained. The table for this sample lists 100,000 or so clones; under 80% of them were counted only once. In total, the top ten clones hold around 4% of the sample. Sequenced material: PBMCs. These receptors all come from a man between 35 and 55 years old in good health and CMV-seronegative.

The V call is TRBV7-8, the J call TRBJ2-2; D possibly corresponds to TRBD1 (5 bases). The CDR3 sequence is 16 residues long. V gave up 5 bases and J gave up 0 bases, with 13 bases separating them. The germline V gene encodes CDR1 SGHVS and CDR2 FQNEAQ. This CDR3 is CASSLRGRTNTGELFF. In DNA form, the CDR3 reads TGTGCCAGCAGCCTTAGGGGCCGCACGAACACCGGGGAGCTGTTTTTT. The full variable domain, its missing parts supplied by reference TRBV7-8 and TRBJ2-2, is GAGVSQSPRYKVAKRGQDVALRCDPISGHVSLFWYQQALGQGPEFLTYFQNEAQLDKSGLPSDRFFAERPEGSVSTLKIQRTQQEDSAVYLCASSLRGRTNTGELFFGEGSRLTVL.

This clone was detected only once. The rearrangement links TRBV19 to TRBJ2-5; 8 bases agree with TRBD2. CDR3 length: 14 residues. V dropped 10 bases and J dropped 11; count of bases not matched to a gene: 18. CDR1 is LNHDA and CDR2 is SQIVND in the germline V gene (reference sequence). In DNA, the CDR3 is TGTGCCACAGGCGGTGGCGGGGGGCCCCGGGAGCAGTACTTC. Its protein product is CATGGGGGPREQYF. The full variable domain, with the rest looked up from reference TRBV19 and TRBJ2-5, is DGGITQSPKYLFRKEGQNVTLSCEQNLNHDAMYWYRQDPGQGLRLIYYSQIVNDFQKGDIAEGYSVSREKKESFPLTVTSAQKNPTAFYLCATGGGGGPREQYFGPGTRLLVL.

J is TRBJ2-7 and V is TRBV7-8, with D possibly being TRBD1 (5 bases). Germline loops: CDR1 SGHVS, CDR2 FQNEAQ. V lost 0 bases, J lost 5 bases, and 11 bases lay in between. The CDR3 loop spans 14 amino acids. The DNA of the CDR3 is TGTGCCAGCAGCTTAGCGCCAGGGTCCCACGAGCAGTACGTC. Translated, it gives CASSLAPGSHEQYV.

The chain couples TRBV5-1 to TRBJ2-1; 14 bases map to TRBD2. CDR3 length: 18 amino acids. Per the germline V gene, CDR1 is SGHRS and CDR2 is YFSETQ. J was trimmed by 5 bases and V by 5 bases; bases with no gene match: 12. CDR3 sequence: CASSLNRGLAGVHNEQFF. In DNA form, the CDR3 reads TGCGCCAGCAGTCTGAACCGGGGACTAGCGGGGGTACACAATGAGCAGTTCTTC.

The rearrangement joins TRBV28 to TRBJ2-7; TRBD2 aligns across 12 bases. Losses at the gene ends were 4 bases for V and 5 bases for J; bases not matched to a gene: 9. Germline V lookup: CDR1 MDHEN, CDR2 SYDVKM. The CDR3 consists of 16 residues. The CDR3 DNA follows: TGTGCCAGCAGTTACGCTTCGACTAGCGGGGGAAACGAGCAGTACGTC. Translated, it gives CASSYASTSGGNEQYV.

The chain joins TRBV7-2 to TRBJ2-3; 7 positions agree with TRBD1. This CDR3 contains 15 residues. The V segment lost 5 bases and the J segment 2 bases; nucleotides outside the gene matches: 7. CDR1 and CDR2 (germline): SGHTA, FQGNSA. This CDR3 reads CASSIYRGFTDTQYF. The CDR3 region has the DNA TGTGCCAGCAGCATCTACAGGGGTTTCACAGATACGCAGTATTTT.

This clone was detected a few times. The genes are TRBV11-2 and TRBJ2-1; the match to TRBD1 covers 7 bases. CDR1 and CDR2 (germline): SGHAT, FQNNGV. Trimming cost V 4 bases and J 8 bases; bases outside gene matches: 8. This CDR3 is built from 14 residues. The CDR3 sequence is CASSSRQGSHEQFF. The CDR3 bases are TGTGCCAGCAGCTCCCGACAGGGTAGTCATGAGCAGTTCTTC. The whole variable domain, remainder taken from reference TRBV11-2 and TRBJ2-1, is EAGVAQSPRYKIIEKRQSVAFWCNPISGHATLYWYQQILGQGPKLLIQFQNNGVVDDSQLPKDRFSAERLKGVDSTLKIQPAKLEDSAVYLCASSSRQGSHEQFFGPGTRLTVL.

The chain employs TRBV5-1 and TRBJ2-1, with 7 bases identical to TRBD1. The CDR3 runs 16 residues. V was clipped by 0 bases and J by 4 bases; unmatched bases: 7. Looked up from germline, CDR1 is SGHRS and CDR2 is YFSETQ. CDR3 DNA sequence: TGCGCCAGCAGCTTGGGCGACAGGGTGGGGTACAATGAGCAGTTCTTC. Translated: CASSLGDRVGYNEQFF.

The chain uses TRBV7-6 and TRBJ2-5; maybe TRBD2 (7 bases). The CDR3 spans 16 residues. Germline V gene lookup returns CDR1 SGHVS and CDR2 FNYEAQ. V lost 4 bases, J lost 1 base, and 16 bases lay in between. In nucleotides, the CDR3 is TGTGCCAGCAGCTCTAAGAGGGGGGGCCCCCAAGAGACCCAGTACTTC. Its protein product is CASSSKRGGPQETQYF.

The chain recombines TRBV4-1 with TRBJ2-3; 7 bases align to TRBD2. Trimming at V came to 4 bases and at J to 1 base, leaving 2 bases not matched to a gene. Germline-derived CDR1 and CDR2 are MGHRA and YSYEKL. The CDR3 runs to 14 residues. The CDR3 region has the DNA TGCGCCAGCAGCCGAAGCGGGGGCACAGATACGCAGTATTTT. This gives the protein CASSRSGGTDTQYF.

This chain joins TRBV6-5 and TRBJ2-2; possibly TRBD1 for D (7 bases). With 6 bases removed from V and 5 bases from J, the gap between germline ends came to 13 bases. Per germline, CDR1 MNHEY and CDR2 SVGAGI. The CDR3 runs 14 residues. The CDR3 spells CASSRGEETGELFF. In nucleotides, the CDR3 is TGTGCCAGCAGCAGGGGGGAGGAGACCGGGGAGCTGTTTTTT.

This clone was seen a handful of times. The chain carries TRBV7-9 and TRBJ2-1; tentatively, D is TRBD1 (6 bases). This CDR3 has 14 residues. Trimming removed 6 bases from V and 5 bases from J, with 14 bases in between. In germline, CDR1 is SEHNR, CDR2 FQNEAQ (reference sequence). The CDR3 region is CASRHIDRNNEQFF. The CDR3 bases are TGTGCCAGCAGACATATTGACAGGAACAATGAGCAGTTCTTC.

The chain links TRBV10-3 to TRBJ1-1, with D unclear. The CDR3 is 13 residues long. V dropped 8 bases and J dropped 0 bases, with 10 bases sitting between them. Germline loops: CDR1 ENHRY, CDR2 SYGVKD. The CDR3 sequence is CAIRRVLNTEAFF. CDR3 coding DNA: TGTGCCATCCGGAGGGTCTTGAACACTGAAGCTTTCTTT.

V is TRBV5-4 and J is TRBJ1-6; D unclear. Germline CDR1 is SGHNT and CDR2 is YYREEE (reference sequence). This CDR3 region has 15 residues. V shed 0 bases and J shed 7 bases, with 11 bases lying between them. CDR3 DNA sequence: TGTGCCAGCAGCTTGGGTTTGGGAGAGAATTCACCCCTCCACTTT. As protein: CASSLGLGENSPLHF. The full variable domain, in which reference TRBV5-4 and TRBJ1-6 provide the parts outside the CDR3, is ETGVTQSPTHLIKTRGQQVTLRCSSQSGHNTVSWYQQALGQGPQFIFQYYREEENGRGNFPPRFSGLQFPNYSSELNVNALELDDSALYLCASSLGLGENSPLHFGNGTRLTVT.

The rearrangement uses TRBV6-5 and TRBJ1-2; D is possibly TRBD1 (6 bases). The CDR3 has 15 amino acids. From germline, CDR1 is MNHEY and CDR2 SVGAGI. V lost 5 bases, J lost 2 bases, and 15 bases lay in between. CDR3 region: CASSALGQLNYGYTF. DNA for the CDR3: TGTGCCAGCAGTGCCCTAGGACAGTTAAACTATGGCTACACCTTC.

This clone was picked up a small number of times. In the same sample, other DNA sequences code for this CDR3. J is TRBJ1-6 and V is TRBV4-2, with D uncertain. V was clipped by 4 bases and J by 4 bases, with 11 bases between them. From germline, CDR1 is LGHNA and CDR2 YNFKEQ. The CDR3 length is 15 residues. CDR3 in amino acids: CASSLGLTYNSPLHF. In DNA, the CDR3 is TGTGCCAGCAGCCTTGGACTTACGTATAATTCACCCCTCCACTTT.

This clone has only one observation. V usage is TRBV18 and J usage is TRBJ1-5; D is undetermined. In germline, CDR1 is KGHSH, CDR2 LQKENI. CDR3 length equals 15 residues. V dropped 3 bases and J dropped 6 bases, with 15 bases sitting between them. The CDR3 sequence: CASSPLGAEGQPQHF. For the CDR3, the DNA is TGTGCCAGCTCACCTTTAGGAGCAGAAGGTCAGCCCCAGCATTTT.

The rearrangement links TRBV15 to TRBJ2-5; D is perhaps TRBD2 (6 bases). The CDR3 runs to 16 residues. The germline V and J ends were trimmed by 1 base and 0 bases, with 12 bases remaining between them. Germline CDR1 reads LNHNV; CDR2 reads YYDKDF (reference sequence). The CDR3 DNA reads as TGTGCCACCAGCAGAGTTTTGCGGGGCTACCAAGAGACCCAGTACTTC. It translates to CATSRVLRGYQETQYF.

V and J are TRBV4-2 and TRBJ2-7, with no clear D. Trimming pared 0 bases from V and 8 bases from J, leaving 14 bases between. From germline, CDR1 is LGHNA and CDR2 YNFKEQ. CDR3 length equals 14 residues. The CDR3 nucleotides read TGTGCCAGCAGCCAAGATAGGTCTAGTTCTCAGCAGTACTTC. Encoded protein: CASSQDRSSSQQYF.

The rearrangement uses TRBV5-1 and TRBJ1-4, with D possibly TRBD1 on 6 matching bases. V was pared by 8 bases and J by 3 bases, with 17 bases between. The CDR3 is 15 amino acids. Germline loops: CDR1 SGHRS, CDR2 YFSETQ. As DNA, the CDR3 is TGCGCCAGTCATACAGGGAGATCAGCTAATGAAAAACTGTTTTTT. Its translation is CASHTGRSANEKLFF. The complete variable domain, with remaining parts taken from reference TRBV5-1 and TRBJ1-4, reads KAGVTQTPRYLIKTRGQQVTLSCSPISGHRSVSWYQQTPGQGLQFLFEYFSETQRNKGNFPGRFSGRQFSNSRSEMNVSTLELGDSALYLCASHTGRSANEKLFFGSGTQLSVL.

The CDR3, as DNA: TGTGCCTGGTCCGGGACAGCCGGGGATCCCTACGAGCAGTACTTC. It codes for CAWSGTAGDPYEQYF. This chain links TRBV30 with TRBJ2-7; 7 nucleotides agree with TRBD1. The CDR3 length is 15 residues. J lost 2 bases, V lost 5 bases, and 12 bases had no gene match. Germline V gene sequence: CDR1 GTSNPN, CDR2 SVGIG (reference sequence).